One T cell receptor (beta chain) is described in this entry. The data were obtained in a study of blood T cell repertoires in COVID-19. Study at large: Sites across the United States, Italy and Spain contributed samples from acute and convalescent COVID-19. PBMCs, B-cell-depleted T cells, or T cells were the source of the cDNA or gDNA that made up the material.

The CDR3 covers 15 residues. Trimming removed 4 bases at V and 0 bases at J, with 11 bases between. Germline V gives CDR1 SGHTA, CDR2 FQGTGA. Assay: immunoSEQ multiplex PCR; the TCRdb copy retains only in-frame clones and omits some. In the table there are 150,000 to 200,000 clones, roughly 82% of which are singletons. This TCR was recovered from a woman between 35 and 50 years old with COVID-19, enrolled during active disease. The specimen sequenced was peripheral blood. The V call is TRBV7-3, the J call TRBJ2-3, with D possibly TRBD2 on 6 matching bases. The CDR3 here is CASSSGELSTDTQYF. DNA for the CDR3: TGTGCCAGCAGCTCGGGAGAGTTGAGCACAGATACGCAGTATTTT. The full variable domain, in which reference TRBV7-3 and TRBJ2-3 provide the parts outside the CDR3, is GAGVSQTPSNKVTEKGKYVELRCDPISGHTALYWYRQSLGQGPEFLIYFQGTGAADDSGLPNDRFFAVRPEGSVSTLKIQRTERGDSAVYLCASSSGELSTDTQYFGPGTRLTVL.